The text below deals with one T cell receptor beta chain. Its antigen is currently unknown. This CDR3 has 13 residues. V shed 7 bases and J 7 bases; nucleotides not matched to a gene: 7. Germline V CDR1 and CDR2: MDHEN, SYDVKM. This sample is drawn from a study of cytomegalovirus exposure and HLA in healthy donors. About the study: Clustering assigned 81% of the roughly 400 genotyped donors to the Caucasian-associated ancestry cluster. Study-level points and caveats: Within an earlier analysis, most TCR beta V segments proved productive either about 87% or about 30% of the time. In a later analysis, HLA-C alleles had the fewest associated TCRs, DRB1 alleles the most.

PCR primers comprised 60 Vbeta and 13 Jbeta primers. Under the authors' procedure: Later, an analysis found 75 million to 100 million unique TCR beta chains, and 10 million to 11 million of these were shared. Sequencing used immunoSEQ multiplex PCR; TCRdb keeps in-frame clones, though not all of them. Clonal size and the V and J genes are those of that table, whereas D and trimming came from the DNA. The sample holds 200,000 or so clones, almost 85% seen once. Sequencing was done on a sample of PBMCs. V is TRBV28 and J is TRBJ1-2, with 9 bases aligning to TRBD1. The TCR sequence derives from a boy between 10 and 17 years old in good health and CMV-seronegative. As DNA, the CDR3 is TGTGCCAGCACCCGGACAGGGGAAGGTGGCTACACCTTC. This translates into CASTRTGEGGYTF.